This is a list of T cell receptor beta chains from one sample in a study of CD4 T cells in relation to SARS-CoV-2 and coronaviruses. The data were produced by immunoSEQ multiplex PCR, yet TCRdb's version contains in-frame clones alone and is incomplete. Of around 21,000 clones in the sample, 60% to 80% were seen once. Antigens for these TCRs are unknown. The sample comprised CD4+ T cells from PBMCs, cultured in vitro. The receptor source for this set is a human donor in good health. Each CDR3 is given with its conserved first and last residue. A D gene is named only where the DNA matches it firmly. Clone size is stated in some rows and not others, as once, few, many or a class when expanded.

TRBV19,19,-,TRBJ2-3,-,TGTGCCAGTACCATACAGGGGGGTTCGAGCGGGAGGATGTCAGATACGCAGTATTTT,CASTIQGGSSGRMSDTQYF
TRBV9,14,-,TRBJ1-2,-,TGTGCCAGCAGCGTAGCGAGGGCAGGGAATGGCTACACCTTC,CASSVARAGNGYTF
TRBV5-5,15,TRBD1,TRBJ1-5,once,TGTGCCAGCAGCCCTGGGACAGGGGGCAATCAGCCCCAGCATTTT,CASSPGTGGNQPQHF
TRBV19,17,TRBD2,TRBJ2-3,once,TGTGCCAGTAGTAGGACTAGCGGGGGGGCTGGGGTAGATACGCAGTATTTT,CASSRTSGGAGVDTQYF
TRBV6-5,14,-,TRBJ2-1,-,TGTGCCAGCAAGAGGGGGAGCTCCTACAATGAGCAGTTCTTC,CASKRGSSYNEQFF
TRBV10-3,14,-,TRBJ2-7,-,TGTGCCATCGCTCTCAGCTCCGGAGCCTACGAGCAGTACTTC,CAIALSSGAYEQYF
TRBV4-3,16,TRBD2,TRBJ2-2,-,TGCGCCAGCAGCCAAGGACTAGCGGGCGTGATGGGGGAGCTGTTTTTT,CASSQGLAGVMGELFF
TRBV7-8,13,TRBD2,TRBJ2-1,once,TGTGCCAGCGGCCAGCGGGAGGACGGTGAGCAGTTCTTC,CASGQREDGEQFF
TRBV29-1,14,TRBD1,TRBJ1-1,-,TGCAGCGTTGTTCAGGGGGCGCAGGGCACTGAAGCTTTCTTT,CSVVQGAQGTEAFF
TRBV7-9,16,-,TRBJ1-3,-,TGTGCCAGCTCTAGAGGGTTGCAGGGTTGGAGAAACACCATATATTTT,CASSRGLQGWRNTIYF
TRBV10-3,12,TRBD1,TRBJ2-7,-,TGTGCCATCAGTGGGTACAGGGGCGAGCAGTACTTC,CAISGYRGEQYF
TRBV7-8,17,TRBD2,TRBJ2-5,-,TGTGCCAGCAGCTTACAAGTTCTAGCGGGGGGAATTGAGACCCAGTACTTC,CASSLQVLAGGIETQYF
TRBV21-1,13,-,TRBJ1-2,-,TGTGCCAGCAGCAAATCATCGTACTATGGCTACACCTTC,CASSKSSYYGYTF
TRBV7-2,15,-,TRBJ1-6,few,TGTGCCAGCAGATTCGCAAGCTCCTATAATTCACCCCTCCACTTT,CASRFASSYNSPLHF
TRBV20-1,15,-,TRBJ1-6,-,TGCAGTGCTAGTATGGAGAGCTCCTATAATTCACCCCTCCACTTT,CSASMESSYNSPLHF
TRBV7-3,14,-,TRBJ2-7,few,TGTGCCAGCAGCCCGGGGTCTCCTCCTTACGAGCAGTACTTC,CASSPGSPPYEQYF
TRBV4-3,17,-,TRBJ2-3,-,TGCGCCAGCAGCCAAGCAGCGACTCGGAGCCAAAAAGATACGCAGTATTTT,CASSQAATRSQKDTQYF
TRBV18,13,-,TRBJ1-2,-,TGTGCCAGCTCACCTTTAGGAAACTATGGCTACACCTTC,CASSPLGNYGYTF
TRBV7-3,16,TRBD2,TRBJ2-1,-,TGTGCCAGCAGCTTAAGAGGTAGCGGGAGGGTCAATGAGCAGTTCTTC,CASSLRGSGRVNEQFF
TRBV20-1,11,TRBD1,TRBJ1-2,few,TGCAGAGCGACAGGGGGCATTGGCTACACCTTC,CRATGGIGYTF
TRBV9,14,TRBD2,TRBJ2-2,-,TGTGCCAGCAGCGTAGCTGCGGGGGCCGGGGAGCTGTTTTTT,CASSVAAGAGELFF
TRBV18,15,-,TRBJ1-1,few,TGTGCCAGCTCACCACCGGAGAGGGGGAACACTGAAGCTTTCTTT,CASSPPERGNTEAFF
TRBV6-1,16,TRBD2,TRBJ2-3,-,TGTGCCAGCAGTGAAGCCCTAGGGACTAGCGGGGATACGCAGTATTTT,CASSEALGTSGDTQYF
TRBV5-5,14,TRBD1,TRBJ1-2,-,TGTGCCAGCAGCGTGACAGGGTCAGCTGCTGGCTACACCTTC,CASSVTGSAAGYTF
TRBV18,12,-,TRBJ1-1,-,TGTGCCAGCTCACAAGGGAGGGCTGAAGCTTTCTTT,CASSQGRAEAFF
TRBV6-2/TRBV6-3,14,-,TRBJ1-3,few,TGTGCCAGCAGTTACGCGGTGACTGGAAACACCATATATTTT,CASSYAVTGNTIYF
TRBV5-5,16,-,TRBJ2-3,-,TGTGCCAGCAGCCACCGGCTGGGGCCTAGCACAGATACGCAGTATTTT,CASSHRLGPSTDTQYF
TRBV9,15,-,TRBJ2-1,-,TGTGCCAGCAGCGCCCGACTTATTGGGAACAATGAGCAGTTCTTC,CASSARLIGNNEQFF
TRBV27,15,-,TRBJ2-7,-,TGTGCCAGCAGTTCCGTTCGGGTACGCTCCTACGAGCAGTACTTC,CASSSVRVRSYEQYF
TRBV12-3/TRBV12-4,12,TRBD1,TRBJ1-2,-,TGTGCCAGCAGTCAAAGACAGGGAGGCTACACCTTC,CASSQRQGGYTF
TRBV19,14,TRBD1,TRBJ2-7,-,TGTGCCAGTAGTATAGATAGACAGGGATCCGAGCAGTACTTC,CASSIDRQGSEQYF
TRBV2,12,-,TRBJ2-7,-,TGTGCCAGCAGACAGGACAGCCTCGAGCAGTACTTC,CASRQDSLEQYF
TRBV5-1,13,-,TRBJ2-7,few,TGCGCCAGCAGTGAAGGGAGTAGGTACGAGCAGTACTTC,CASSEGSRYEQYF
TRBV4-3,14,-,TRBJ1-5,few,TGCGCCAGCAGTCTTTCCCCGGCGGATCAGCCCCAGCATTTT,CASSLSPADQPQHF
TRBV3-1/TRBV3-2,14,TRBD2,TRBJ2-5,-,TGTGCCAGCAGACTAGCGGGGGGGCAAGAGACCCAGTACTTC,CASRLAGGQETQYF
TRBV11-3,15,-,TRBJ2-5,-,TGTGCCAGCAGCTTGGGACACCCCGACCAGGAGACCCAGTACTTC,CASSLGHPDQETQYF
TRBV4-1,16,TRBD1,TRBJ2-2,-,TGCGCCAGCAGCCAAGCGGGACAGGGCTACACCGGGGAGCTGTTTTTT,CASSQAGQGYTGELFF
TRBV25-1,13,-,TRBJ2-5,few,TGTGCCAGCACCGAGGGGAGCCAAGAGACCCAGTACTTC,CASTEGSQETQYF
TRBV29-1,13,-,TRBJ2-3,few,TGCAGCGTTTCACAGGGAGGGACAGATACGCAGTATTTT,CSVSQGGTDTQYF
TRBV7-8,15,TRBD2,TRBJ2-1,-,TGTGCCAGCAGCCGCACTAGCGGGGGGAACCATGAGCAGTTCTTC,CASSRTSGGNHEQFF
TRBV5-1,17,-,TRBJ2-1,-,TGCGCCAGCAGATACCCGACAGGCCACGACTCTTACAATGAGCAGTTCTTC,CASRYPTGHDSYNEQFF
TRBV12-3/TRBV12-4,13,TRBD2,TRBJ2-7,few,TGTGCCAGCAGTGGTAGCGGGACGTACGAGCAGTACTTC,CASSGSGTYEQYF
TRBV3-1/TRBV3-2,17,TRBD2,TRBJ2-5,-,TGTGCCAGCAGCCAAGATGGGGCGGGAGGGGTGGAAGAGACCCAGTACTTC,CASSQDGAGGVEETQYF
TRBV18,14,-,TRBJ1-1,-,TGTGCCAGCTCCCCCGGACTCACGAACACTGAAGCTTTCTTT,CASSPGLTNTEAFF
TRBV7-2,14,TRBD2,TRBJ2-7,-,TGTGCCAGCAGCGCCCGCGGGACTAGCTTCGAGCAGTACTTC,CASSARGTSFEQYF
TRBV3-1/TRBV3-2,14,-,TRBJ2-7,-,TGTGCCAGCAGCCAAGAGACTAGTTCCTACGAGCAGTACTTC,CASSQETSSYEQYF
TRBV10-3,13,-,TRBJ2-3,-,TGTGCCATCAGTGTTTCTGCGGAGGATACGCAGTATTTT,CAISVSAEDTQYF
TRBV4-2,15,-,TRBJ1-6,few,TGTGCCAGCAGCCAGGGGGCGAGGTATAATTCACCCCTCCACTTT,CASSQGARYNSPLHF
TRBV6-5,14,TRBD1,TRBJ1-2,few,TGTGCCAGCAGCGGTGAAAACAGGGGCCGGGGCTACACCTTC,CASSGENRGRGYTF
TRBV6-2/TRBV6-3,15,TRBD1,TRBJ1-1,-,TGTGCCAGCAGTTACGGGACAGGGAGCGACACTGAAGCTTTCTTT,CASSYGTGSDTEAFF